This T cell receptor (beta chain) derives from a study of shared clonotypes between healthy human individuals. Study summary: Three plates each covered CD4 naive and memory; CD8 naive two, CD8 memory one.

All of the donors resided in Nashville, Tennessee, and each was a Caucasian adult. Negatively enriched CD4+ T cells were divided by CD45RA into naive and memory. TCRdb's table, derived via immunoSEQ multiplex PCR, lists solely in-frame clones and lacks some. The sample yields some 2,000,000 clones, over 85% seen once. This CDR3 contains 14 residues. Germline loops: CDR1 SGHRS, CDR2 YFSETQ. The ends were cut back, 3 bases at V and 7 bases at J, with 11 bases in the middle. The chain combines TRBV5-1 with TRBJ1-6; maybe TRBD1 (5 bases). This clonotype originated in a man between 18 and 35 years old in good health. Sequenced material: naive CD4+ T cells sorted from blood. Subset given: CD45RA+ positively selected. The CDR3 loop is CASSSGHLNSPLHF. The CDR3 coding sequence is TGCGCCAGCAGCTCCGGACACCTCAATTCACCCCTCCACTTT. Supplemented by reference TRBV5-1 and TRBJ1-6, the full variable domain reads KAGVTQTPRYLIKTRGQQVTLSCSPISGHRSVSWYQQTPGQGLQFLFEYFSETQRNKGNFPGRFSGRQFSNSRSEMNVSTLELGDSALYLCASSSGHLNSPLHFGNGTRLTVT.